Listed below are T cell receptor beta chains from one sample, sequenced in a study of T cell responses to AZD1222 COVID-19 vaccine. The table came from immunoSEQ multiplex PCR; TCRdb's copy has only in-frame clones and leaves some out. The data hold more than 85,000 clones, with 85% to 90% observed a single time. Material: peripheral blood, obtained on day 0 of AZD1222 vaccination. These TCRs come from an adult in good health. The CDR3 runs from the conserved cysteine through the conserved F or W. D genes are given only for firm matches. Clone sizes are given selectively: once, few, many, or a class where the clone is expanded.

clone_size cdr3_length d_call j_call v_call cdr3_nt cdr3_aa
- 12 - TRBJ2-3 TRBV5-1 TGCATGAGTAAAGACAGCCAAGATACGCAGTATTTT CMSKDSQDTQYF
- 13 - TRBJ1-1 TRBV10-2 TGCGCCAGCAGTGAACAGGACGGCACTGAAGCTTTCTTT CASSEQDGTEAFF
- 13 - TRBJ1-4 TRBV28 TGTGCCAGCAGTTCAGGGGATCGGGAAAAACTGTTTTTT CASSSGDREKLFF
few 15 - TRBJ2-2 TRBV19 TGTGCCAGTAGTGGGGCTCGGCGGGACACCGGGGAGCTGTTTTTT CASSGARRDTGELFF
- 12 - TRBJ1-1 TRBV12-3/TRBV12-4 TGTGCCAGCAGTTTAAGGGGCTCTGAAGCTTTCTTT CASSLRGSEAFF
- 13 TRBD1 TRBJ1-2 TRBV7-9 TGTGCCAGCAGAAAGGGACAGGACTATGGCTACACCTTC CASRKGQDYGYTF
- 13 - TRBJ2-6 TRBV28 TGTGCCAGCAGGGACTCTGGGGCCAACGTCCTGACTTTC CASRDSGANVLTF
- 14 - TRBJ2-7 TRBV7-3 TGTGCCAGCAGCTATGGCGGCTACTCCTACGAGCAGTACTTC CASSYGGYSYEQYF
- 14 - TRBJ1-1 TRBV5-4 TGTGCCAGCAGCTTGGTAGGAGGGGCTGGTGAAGCTTTCTTT CASSLVGGAGEAFF
once 15 TRBD1 TRBJ1-5 TRBV6-5 TGTGCCAGCTCCCGAGGGGGGACAGGGAATCAGCCCCAGCATTTT CASSRGGTGNQPQHF
few 17 TRBD2 TRBJ2-3 TRBV5-1 TGCGCCAGCAGCTTTAAAATGACTAGCGGGGGGGAAGATACGCAGTATTTT CASSFKMTSGGEDTQYF
- 16 TRBD1 TRBJ2-3 TRBV7-9 TGTGCCAGCAGCTTAAATTCGGGACAGGAAACAGATACGCAGTATTTT CASSLNSGQETDTQYF
- 12 - TRBJ1-4 TRBV18 TGTGCCAGCTCACCGGAAAAGGGAGGACTGTTTTTT CASSPEKGGLFF
- 15 TRBD1 TRBJ2-3 TRBV5-1 TGCGCCAGCAGCGCAAGGGGGACAGGAACAGATACGCAGTATTTT CASSARGTGTDTQYF
- 11 - TRBJ2-7 TRBV5-1 TGCGCCAGCCGACAGGATAACGAGCAGTACTTC CASRQDNEQYF
once 14 - TRBJ1-1 TRBV5-1 TGCGCCAGCAGCTTAACGGAAGGGGACACTGAAGCTTTCTTT CASSLTEGDTEAFF
- 15 - TRBJ2-7 TRBV4-1 TGCGCCAGCAGCCTCTCCCCGGGCGCCCTGGGCGAGCAGTACTTC CASSLSPGALGEQYF
- 14 - TRBJ2-5 TRBV18 TGTGCCAGCTCAGTGAGGGCGGGAAAAGAGACCCAGTACTTC CASSVRAGKETQYF
- 15 TRBD2 TRBJ2-7 TRBV19 TGTGCCAGTAAAAGGACTAGCGGGAACTCCTACGAGCAGTACTTC CASKRTSGNSYEQYF
- 16 TRBD2 TRBJ2-1 TRBV4-1 TGCGCCAGCAGCCACTCCGGGACTAGCGGGAGCTATGAGCAGTTCTTC CASSHSGTSGSYEQFF
few 16 - TRBJ1-5 TRBV25-1 TGTGCCAGCAGTGATAAGGGGGGGGATAGCAATCAGCCCCAGCATTTT CASSDKGGDSNQPQHF
- 16 TRBD2 TRBJ2-7 TRBV6-5 TGTGCCAGCAGTTACTCTAAGGCTAGCGGGAGCTACGAGCAGTACTTC CASSYSKASGSYEQYF